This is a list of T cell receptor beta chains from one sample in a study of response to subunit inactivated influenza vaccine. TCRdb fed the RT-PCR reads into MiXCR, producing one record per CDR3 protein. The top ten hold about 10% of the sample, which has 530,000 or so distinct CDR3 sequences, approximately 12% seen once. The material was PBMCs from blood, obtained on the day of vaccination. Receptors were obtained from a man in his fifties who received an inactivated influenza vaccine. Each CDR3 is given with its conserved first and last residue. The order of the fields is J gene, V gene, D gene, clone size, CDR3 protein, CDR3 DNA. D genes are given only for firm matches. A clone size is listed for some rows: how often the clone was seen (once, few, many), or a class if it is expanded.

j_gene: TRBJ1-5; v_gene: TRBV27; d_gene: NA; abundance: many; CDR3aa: CASSSRNQPQHF; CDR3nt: TGTGCCAGCAGTTCCCGCAATCAGCCCCAGCATTTT
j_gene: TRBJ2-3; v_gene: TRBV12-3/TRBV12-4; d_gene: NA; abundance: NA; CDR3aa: CASSNTGGRTDTQYF; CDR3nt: TGTGCCAGCAGTAACACAGGCGGCCGCACAGATACGCAGTATTTT
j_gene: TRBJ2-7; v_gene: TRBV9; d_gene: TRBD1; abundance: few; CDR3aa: CASSVTGTGLYEQYF; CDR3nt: TGTGCCAGCAGCGTGACCGGGACAGGGCTCTACGAGCAGTACTTC
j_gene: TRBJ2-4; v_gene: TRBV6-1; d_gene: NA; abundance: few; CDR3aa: CASSQEGLENIQYF; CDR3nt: TGTGCCAGCAGCCAAGAGGGGCTTGAAAACATTCAGTACTTC
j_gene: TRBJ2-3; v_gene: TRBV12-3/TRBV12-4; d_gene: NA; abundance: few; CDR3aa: CASSLWSTYNSDTQYF; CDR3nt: TGTGCCAGCAGTTTATGGTCTACGTACAACTCAGATACGCAGTATTTT
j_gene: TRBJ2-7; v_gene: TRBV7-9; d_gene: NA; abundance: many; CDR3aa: CASSLAILAEQYF; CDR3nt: TGTGCCAGCAGCTTAGCGATTCTGGCGGAGCAGTACTTC
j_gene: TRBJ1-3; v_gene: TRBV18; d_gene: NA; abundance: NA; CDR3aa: CASSPGQLSGNTIYF; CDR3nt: TGTGCCAGCTCACCGGGTCAGTTGTCTGGAAACACCATATATTTT
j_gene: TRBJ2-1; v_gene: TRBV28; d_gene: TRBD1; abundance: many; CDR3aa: CASSDDRGLTYNEQFF; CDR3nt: TGTGCCAGCAGTGATGACAGGGGTTTAACCTACAATGAGCAGTTCTTC
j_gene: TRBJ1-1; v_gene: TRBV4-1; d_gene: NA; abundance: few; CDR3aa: CASSQDFGRVGTEAFF; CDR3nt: TGCGCCAGCAGCCAAGATTTCGGGAGAGTAGGCACTGAAGCTTTCTTT
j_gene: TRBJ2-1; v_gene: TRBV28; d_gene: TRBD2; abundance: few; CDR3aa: CASRPWTSGAYNEQFF; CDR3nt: TGTGCCAGCAGACCCTGGACTAGCGGGGCCTACAATGAGCAGTTCTTC
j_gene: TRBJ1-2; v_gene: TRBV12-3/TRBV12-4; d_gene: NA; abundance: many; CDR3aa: CASSPANYGYTF; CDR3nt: TGTGCCAGCAGTCCAGCTAACTATGGCTACACCTTC
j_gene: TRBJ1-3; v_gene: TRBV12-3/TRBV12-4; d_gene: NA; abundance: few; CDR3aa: CASSFSLSGNTIYF; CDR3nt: TGTGCCAGCAGTTTCTCCCTTTCTGGAAACACCATATATTTT
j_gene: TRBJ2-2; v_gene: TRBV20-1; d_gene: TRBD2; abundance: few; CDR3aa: CSARKGAGATGELFF; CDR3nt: TGCAGTGCTAGAAAAGGCGCGGGAGCGACCGGGGAGCTGTTTTTT
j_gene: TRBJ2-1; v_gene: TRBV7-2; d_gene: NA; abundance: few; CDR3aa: CASSLRARNEQFF; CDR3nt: TGTGCCAGCAGCTTACGGGCCAGGAATGAGCAGTTCTTC
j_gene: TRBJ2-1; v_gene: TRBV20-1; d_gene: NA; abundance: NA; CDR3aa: CSAPNQRNYNEQFF; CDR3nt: TGCAGTGCCCCTAACCAACGGAACTACAATGAGCAGTTCTTC
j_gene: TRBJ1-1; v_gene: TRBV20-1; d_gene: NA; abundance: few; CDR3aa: CSARDVTVINTEAFF; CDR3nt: TGCAGTGCTAGAGATGTCACAGTAATCAACACTGAAGCTTTCTTT
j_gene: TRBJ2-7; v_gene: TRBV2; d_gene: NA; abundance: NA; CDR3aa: CASSGEGYEQYF; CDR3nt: TGTGCCAGCAGTGGGGAAGGTTACGAGCAGTACTTC
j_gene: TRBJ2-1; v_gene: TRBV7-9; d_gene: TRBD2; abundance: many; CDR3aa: CASSLIAGGLGEQFF; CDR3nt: TGTGCCAGCAGCTTAATAGCGGGGGGGCTGGGTGAGCAGTTCTTC
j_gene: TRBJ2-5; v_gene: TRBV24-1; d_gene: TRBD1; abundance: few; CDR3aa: CATSAWGTGEETQYF; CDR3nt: TGTGCCACCAGTGCTTGGGGGACAGGCGAAGAGACCCAGTACTTC
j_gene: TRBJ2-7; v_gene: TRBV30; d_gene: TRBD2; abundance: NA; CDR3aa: CAWSGLAGHEQYF; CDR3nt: TGTGCCTGGAGTGGGCTAGCGGGTCACGAGCAGTACTTC
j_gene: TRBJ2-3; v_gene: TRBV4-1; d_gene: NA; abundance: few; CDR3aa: CASSQDRTVQDTQYF; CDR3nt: TGCGCCAGCAGCCAAGATAGAACAGTCCAAGATACGCAGTATTTT
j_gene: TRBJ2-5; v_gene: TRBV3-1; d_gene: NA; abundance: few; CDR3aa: CASSQVFGPGETQYF; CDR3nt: NA
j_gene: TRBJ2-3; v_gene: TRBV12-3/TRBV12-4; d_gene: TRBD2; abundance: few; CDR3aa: CASSPAGGRDTQYF; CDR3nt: TGTGCCAGCAGCCCAGCGGGGGGGCGAGATACGCAGTATTTT
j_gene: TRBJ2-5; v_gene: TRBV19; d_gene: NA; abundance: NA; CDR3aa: CASSDRGVVRTQYF; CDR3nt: TGTGCCAGTAGTGACCGAGGGGTAGTAAGGACCCAGTACTTC
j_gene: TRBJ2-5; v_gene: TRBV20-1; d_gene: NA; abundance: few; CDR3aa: CSASPPEETQYF; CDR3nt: TGCAGTGCTAGCCCCCCCGAAGAGACCCAGTACTTC
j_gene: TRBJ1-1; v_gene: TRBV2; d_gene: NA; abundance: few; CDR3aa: CASSADIEAFF; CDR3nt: TGTGCCAGCAGCGCTGACATTGAAGCTTTCTTT
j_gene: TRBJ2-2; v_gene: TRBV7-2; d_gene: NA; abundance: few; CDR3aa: CASSLAQISFTGELFF; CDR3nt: TGTGCCAGCAGCTTAGCGCAAATAAGTTTCACCGGGGAGCTGTTTTTT
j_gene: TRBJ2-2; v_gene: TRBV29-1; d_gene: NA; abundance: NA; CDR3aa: CSVGGSGELFF; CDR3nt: TGCAGCGTTGGCGGTTCCGGGGAGCTGTTTTTT
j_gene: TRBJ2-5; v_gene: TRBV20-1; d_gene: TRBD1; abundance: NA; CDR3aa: CSAKSGTGDQETQYF; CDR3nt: TGCAGTGCTAAATCCGGGACAGGGGACCAAGAGACCCAGTACTTC
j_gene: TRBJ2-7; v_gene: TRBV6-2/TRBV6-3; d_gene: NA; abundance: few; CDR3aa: CASSQVGAEQYF; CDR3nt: TGTGCCAGCAGCCAAGTGGGAGCCGAGCAGTACTTC
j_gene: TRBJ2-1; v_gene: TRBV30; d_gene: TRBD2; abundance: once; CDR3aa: CAAGTSLYNEQFF; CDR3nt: TGTGCTGCCGGGACTAGCTTGTACAACGAGCAGTTCTTC